Presented here are 27 T cell receptor beta chains from one specimen sequenced in a study of cytomegalovirus exposure and HLA in healthy donors (TCRdb year 2017). Libraries were constructed by the immunoSEQ multiplex PCR assay. The multiplex PCR relied on a mix of 60 forward primers for TCR Vbeta segments and 13 reverse primers for TCR Jbeta segments. In its TCRdb copy, this immuneACCESS table keeps in-frame sequences only and misses some clones. Where compared with another copy, unresolved V genes explain less than half of these, and the others have no known cause. Here the sample has roughly 140,000 clones; approximately 84% occur a single time. Of the sample, more than 9.5% falls within the top ten clones. The sequenced sample consisted of PBMCs. These receptors were obtained from a woman aged 60 to 75 in good health and CMV-seropositive.

This clone has only a few counts. The chain joins TRBV6-6 to TRBJ1-5, with D maybe TRBD1 (5 bases). Germline lookup yields CDR1 MNHNY and CDR2 SVGAGI (reference sequence). The CDR3 contains 16 residues. The ends were cut back, 5 bases at V and 1 base at J, with 15 bases in the middle. The CDR3 here is CASSTQLGGSNQPQHF. The DNA for the CDR3 is TGTGCCAGCAGTACTCAGCTGGGGGGGAGCAATCAGCCCCAGCATTTT.

A single count supports this clone. V and J are TRBV19 and TRBJ2-7; 11 bases map to TRBD1. Trimming at V came to 5 bases and at J to 2 bases, leaving 2 bases not matched to a gene. Germline assignment: CDR1 LNHDA and CDR2 SQIVND (reference sequence). CDR3 length equals 14 residues. CDR3 in amino acids: CASSPGQGAYEQYF. CDR3 DNA sequence: TGTGCCAGTAGTCCGGGACAGGGGGCCTACGAGCAGTACTTC.

The CDR3 region is CASRTQLYPRGPEYGYTF. The CDR3 coding sequence is TGTGCAAGTCGCACCCAATTATACCCCAGGGGTCCTGAGTATGGCTACACCTTC. The genes are TRBV12-2 and TRBJ1-2; TRBD1 is taken as the D call from the table, unchecked against the DNA. TRBV12-2 is given as a pseudogene. The CDR3 extends over 18 amino acids.

The V gene is TRBV25-1, the J gene TRBJ1-1, with D possibly TRBD1 on 6 matching bases. The germline gives CDR1 MGHDK, CDR2 SYGVNS. The V end lost 5 bases, the J end lost 3 bases, and 22 bases lay between the germline ends. This CDR3 contains 17 residues. The CDR3 spells CASSPSPRGRRDTEAFF. In nucleotides, the CDR3 is TGTGCCAGCAGTCCCTCCCCGCGGGGGCGGAGGGACACTGAAGCTTTCTTT.

This rearrangement joins TRBV19 to TRBJ1-5; TRBD1 is a possible D gene (5 bases). V was cut by 3 bases and J by 4 bases, with 13 bases left in between. The CDR3 is 15 amino acids. Germline V gene lookup returns CDR1 LNHDA and CDR2 SQIVND (reference sequence). The CDR3 DNA reads as TGTGCCAGTAGTATCCCCCAGGGAGGGAATCAGCCCCAGCATTTT. It encodes CASSIPQGGNQPQHF. The full variable domain, completed using reference TRBV19 and TRBJ1-5, is DGGITQSPKYLFRKEGQNVTLSCEQNLNHDAMYWYRQDPGQGLRLIYYSQIVNDFQKGDIAEGYSVSREKKESFPLTVTSAQKNPTAFYLCASSIPQGGNQPQHFGDGTRLSIL.

V is TRBV4-1 and J is TRBJ2-1; 7 bases are a match to TRBD2. Germline CDR1 MGHRA, CDR2 YSYEKL. This CDR3 region has 18 residues. V was clipped by 3 bases and J by 6 bases; unmatched bases: 17. CDR3 amino acids: CASSQGWIAGQRVNEQFF. The CDR3 nucleotides read TGCGCCAGCAGCCAGGGGTGGATAGCGGGTCAGAGGGTCAATGAGCAGTTCTTC.

This clone was counted only a few times. J is TRBJ2-7 and V is TRBV5-4; no clear D. Germline V CDR1 and CDR2: SGHNT, YYREEE (reference sequence). Trimming took 4 bases from V and 5 from J, leaving 10 bases between them. CDR3 length: 12 amino acids. DNA of the CDR3: TGTGCCAGCAGCCTACCTCAGGACGAGCAGTACTTC. It yields the protein CASSLPQDEQYF.

The V gene is TRBV23-1, the J gene TRBJ1-5; tentative D call: TRBD1 (6 bases). TRBV23-1 is an ORF; its function is uncertain. The CDR3 length is 18 residues. The germline V and J ends were trimmed by 0 bases and 5 bases, with 20 bases remaining between them. The CDR3 here is CASSQSSGDNPVDQPQHF. DNA of the CDR3: TGCGCCAGCAGTCAATCTTCAGGGGACAACCCGGTGGATCAGCCCCAGCATTTT.

This chain connects TRBV20-1 to TRBJ2-5; D is uncertain. The CDR3 totals 9 residues. Looked up from germline, CDR1 is DFQATT and CDR2 is SNEGSKA (reference sequence). The V gene lost 8 bases and the J gene lost 4 bases, with 5 bases spanning the gap. The CDR3 DNA reads TGCAGTCCAGTAGAGACCCAGTACTTC. It specifies CSPVETQYF.

This sequence joins TRBV5-4 and TRBJ2-5; 11 positions agree with TRBD2. The CDR3 sequence is 15 residues long. Germline CDR1 SGHNT, CDR2 YYREEE (reference sequence). Germline trimming cut 2 bases from V and 4 bases from J; bases unmatched to any gene: 4. The CDR3 coding sequence is TGTGCCAGCAGCTTACCCGGGACTAGCGGAGAGACCCAGTACTTC. This codes for CASSLPGTSGETQYF. Full variable domain (remainder filled in from reference TRBV5-4 and TRBJ2-5): ETGVTQSPTHLIKTRGQQVTLRCSSQSGHNTVSWYQQALGQGPQFIFQYYREEENGRGNFPPRFSGLQFPNYSSELNVNALELDDSALYLCASSLPGTSGETQYFGPGTRLLVL.

The chain recombines TRBV4-2 with TRBJ2-3; 12 bases line up with TRBD2. Germline V CDR1 and CDR2: LGHNA, YNFKEQ. The V and J ends lost 3 bases and 3 bases, in that order; junction bases with no gene match: 1. CDR3 length: 15 residues. CDR3 sequence: CASSHGLAGTDTQYF. For the CDR3, the DNA is TGTGCCAGCAGCCATGGACTAGCGGGGACAGATACGCAGTATTTT.

The chain joins TRBV6-4 to TRBJ2-1; maybe TRBD2 (5 bases). Trimming stripped 5 bases from V and 6 bases from J, with 17 bases between. Germline-derived CDR1 and CDR2 are MRHNA and SNTAGT. The CDR3 contains 15 residues. The CDR3 DNA follows: TGTGCCAGCAGTCAATGGGCGGAGGCAACCAATGAGCAGTTCTTC. Its protein product is CASSQWAEATNEQFF.

This clone was counted only a few times. The rearrangement joins TRBV7-9 to TRBJ2-1; 10 bases are shared with TRBD2. The ends lost 5 bases at V and 4 bases at J; junction bases unmatched: 11. The CDR3 contains 17 residues. Per the germline V gene, CDR1 is SEHNR and CDR2 is FQNEAQ (reference sequence). CDR3 DNA: TGTGCCAGCAGCCCAAGGCCCAGCGGGAGGGGGTACAATGAGCAGTTCTTC. Encoded protein: CASSPRPSGRGYNEQFF.

CDR3 bases: TGCGCCAGCAACTCCGGGACAGGGGTTTCCGAGCAGTACTTC. Protein sequence: CASNSGTGVSEQYF. This chain connects TRBV5-1 to TRBJ2-5; 10 positions agree with TRBD1. The J call could be wrong; TRBJ2-7 is a better fit for the DNA end. The CDR3 spans 14 residues. Per germline, CDR1 SGHRS and CDR2 YFSETQ.

The rearrangement joins TRBV4-3 to TRBJ2-3; D unclear. CDR3 size: 16 residues. The V and J ends lost 3 bases and 1 base respectively, with 14 bases between them. Germline CDR1 LGHNA, CDR2 YSLEER. CDR3 sequence: CASSQGAAGGTDTQYF. The CDR3 nucleotides are TGCGCCAGCAGCCAGGGTGCAGCAGGTGGCACAGATACGCAGTATTTT.

The chain links TRBV5-1 to TRBJ2-2; D uncertain. Germline CDR1 SGHRS, CDR2 YFSETQ. This CDR3 comprises 13 residues. V gave up 0 bases and J gave up 6 bases, with 6 bases separating them. The CDR3, as DNA: TGCGCCAGCAGCTTGGACTTCGCCGGGGAGCTGTTTTTT. It encodes CASSLDFAGELFF.

The V gene is TRBV5-3, the J gene TRBJ2-2; the D is unclear. TRBV5-3 counts as an open reading frame of uncertain function. The CDR3 is 13 amino acids. Between the trimmed V and J ends, which lost 5 bases and 2 bases, there was a span of 7 bases. CDR3 sequence reads: CARRHSNTGELFF. CDR3 sequence (DNA): TGTGCCAGAAGACACAGCAACACCGGGGAGCTGTTTTTT.

The rearrangement joins TRBV5-4 to TRBJ1-2; D is ambiguous. The CDR3 is 13 amino acids. Per the germline V gene, CDR1 is SGHNT and CDR2 is YYREEE (reference sequence). Between the trimmed V and J ends, which lost 0 bases and 1 base, there was a span of 4 bases. CDR3 DNA: TGTGCCAGCAGCTTGGGTATTAACTATGGCTACACCTTC. Translated: CASSLGINYGYTF.

CDR3 bases: TGTGCCAGCAGCATTGAGCGGGAGGGGGATACGCAGTATTTT. It encodes CASSIEREGDTQYF. The rearrangement uses TRBV2 and TRBJ2-3; TRBD2 matches 10 bases. The CDR3 covers 14 residues. J lost 6 bases, V lost 6 bases, and 6 bases had no gene match. Germline V CDR1 and CDR2: SNHLY, FYNNEI.

V and J are TRBV10-3 and TRBJ2-3; possibly TRBD2 for D (5 bases). The CDR3 runs to 13 residues. The V end lost 10 bases, the J end lost 0 bases, and 11 bases lay between the germline ends. Germline CDR1 reads ENHRY; CDR2 reads SYGVKD. The CDR3 protein is CATTRSSTDTQYF. The DNA of the CDR3 is TGTGCCACCACTAGGTCTAGCACAGATACGCAGTATTTT.

The gene calls are TRBV18 and TRBJ2-7; no definite D call. Germline loops: CDR1 KGHSH, CDR2 LQKENI. The CDR3 has 11 amino acids. Trimming took 4 bases from V and 4 from J, leaving 5 bases between them. CDR3 DNA: TGTGCCAGCTCACGTTCGTACGAGCAGTACTTC. Its translation is CASSRSYEQYF.

The chain combines TRBV28 with TRBJ2-3, with D possibly matching TRBD2 (5 bases). Germline V gene lookup returns CDR1 MDHEN and CDR2 SYDVKM. Trimming pared 5 bases from V and 7 bases from J, leaving 13 bases between. The CDR3 sequence is 13 residues long. The CDR3 DNA reads TGTGCCAGCAGTCGTTTGGCCGGGAATACGCAGTATTTT. Its protein product is CASSRLAGNTQYF. The whole variable domain, remainder taken from reference TRBV28 and TRBJ2-3, is DVKVTQSSRYLVKRTGEKVFLECVQDMDHENMFWYRQDPGLGLRLIYFSYDVKMKEKGDIPEGYSVSREKKERFSLILESASTNQTSMYLCASSRLAGNTQYFGPGTRLTVL.

As DNA, the CDR3 is TGTGCCAGCATAAGGAGATTGAACACTGAAGCTTTCTTT. Amino acid sequence: CASIRRLNTEAFF. This chain links TRBV28 with TRBJ1-1; D is uncertain. Germline V lookup: CDR1 MDHEN, CDR2 SYDVKM. V was shortened by 7 bases and J by 0 bases, with 9 bases between the two germline ends. This CDR3 region has 13 residues.

J is TRBJ2-7 and V is TRBV11-2; 11 bases map to TRBD2. The V gene's germline CDR1 is SGHAT and CDR2 FQNNGV. The J segment lost 3 bases and the V segment lost 5 bases, leaving 6 bases of the junction unmatched. The CDR3 totals 15 residues. Written as DNA, the CDR3 is TGTGCCAGCAGCGACCTTCTAGCGGGGGGCTACGAGCAGTACTTC. Protein: CASSDLLAGGYEQYF. Full variable domain (outside the CDR3, taken from reference TRBV11-2 and TRBJ2-7): EAGVAQSPRYKIIEKRQSVAFWCNPISGHATLYWYQQILGQGPKLLIQFQNNGVVDDSQLPKDRFSAERLKGVDSTLKIQPAKLEDSAVYLCASSDLLAGGYEQYFGPGTRLTVT.

The J gene is TRBJ2-7, the V gene TRBV7-9; 9 bases match TRBD1. The germline V gene has CDR1 SEHNR and CDR2 FQNEAQ (reference sequence). After removal of 4 bases from V and 3 bases from J, the junction contained 4 bases not matched to a gene. The length of the CDR3 is 14 residues. For the CDR3, the DNA is TGTGCCAGCAGCTCCGGGACAGGGAGCTACGAGCAGTACTTC. Translated, it gives CASSSGTGSYEQYF.

The chain joins TRBV25-1 to TRBJ2-7; 9 nucleotides match TRBD1. V trimming: 5 bases; J trimming: 3 bases; junction bases outside the gene matches: 5. The CDR3 has 14 amino acids. Germline lookup yields CDR1 MGHDK and CDR2 SYGVNS. CDR3 coding DNA: TGTGCCAGCAGTCGCCGGGACAGGGACTACGAGCAGTACTTC. Its protein is CASSRRDRDYEQYF.

This chain links TRBV27 with TRBJ2-7, with 7 bases that match TRBD2. The V and J ends lost 10 bases and 4 bases, in that order; junction bases with no gene match: 10. The CDR3 is made up of 13 amino acids. Germline assignment: CDR1 MNHEY and CDR2 SMNVEV (reference sequence). Here the CDR3 reads CATGRGLPYEQYF. CDR3 sequence (DNA): TGTGCCACCGGTCGGGGACTACCTTACGAGCAGTACTTC.